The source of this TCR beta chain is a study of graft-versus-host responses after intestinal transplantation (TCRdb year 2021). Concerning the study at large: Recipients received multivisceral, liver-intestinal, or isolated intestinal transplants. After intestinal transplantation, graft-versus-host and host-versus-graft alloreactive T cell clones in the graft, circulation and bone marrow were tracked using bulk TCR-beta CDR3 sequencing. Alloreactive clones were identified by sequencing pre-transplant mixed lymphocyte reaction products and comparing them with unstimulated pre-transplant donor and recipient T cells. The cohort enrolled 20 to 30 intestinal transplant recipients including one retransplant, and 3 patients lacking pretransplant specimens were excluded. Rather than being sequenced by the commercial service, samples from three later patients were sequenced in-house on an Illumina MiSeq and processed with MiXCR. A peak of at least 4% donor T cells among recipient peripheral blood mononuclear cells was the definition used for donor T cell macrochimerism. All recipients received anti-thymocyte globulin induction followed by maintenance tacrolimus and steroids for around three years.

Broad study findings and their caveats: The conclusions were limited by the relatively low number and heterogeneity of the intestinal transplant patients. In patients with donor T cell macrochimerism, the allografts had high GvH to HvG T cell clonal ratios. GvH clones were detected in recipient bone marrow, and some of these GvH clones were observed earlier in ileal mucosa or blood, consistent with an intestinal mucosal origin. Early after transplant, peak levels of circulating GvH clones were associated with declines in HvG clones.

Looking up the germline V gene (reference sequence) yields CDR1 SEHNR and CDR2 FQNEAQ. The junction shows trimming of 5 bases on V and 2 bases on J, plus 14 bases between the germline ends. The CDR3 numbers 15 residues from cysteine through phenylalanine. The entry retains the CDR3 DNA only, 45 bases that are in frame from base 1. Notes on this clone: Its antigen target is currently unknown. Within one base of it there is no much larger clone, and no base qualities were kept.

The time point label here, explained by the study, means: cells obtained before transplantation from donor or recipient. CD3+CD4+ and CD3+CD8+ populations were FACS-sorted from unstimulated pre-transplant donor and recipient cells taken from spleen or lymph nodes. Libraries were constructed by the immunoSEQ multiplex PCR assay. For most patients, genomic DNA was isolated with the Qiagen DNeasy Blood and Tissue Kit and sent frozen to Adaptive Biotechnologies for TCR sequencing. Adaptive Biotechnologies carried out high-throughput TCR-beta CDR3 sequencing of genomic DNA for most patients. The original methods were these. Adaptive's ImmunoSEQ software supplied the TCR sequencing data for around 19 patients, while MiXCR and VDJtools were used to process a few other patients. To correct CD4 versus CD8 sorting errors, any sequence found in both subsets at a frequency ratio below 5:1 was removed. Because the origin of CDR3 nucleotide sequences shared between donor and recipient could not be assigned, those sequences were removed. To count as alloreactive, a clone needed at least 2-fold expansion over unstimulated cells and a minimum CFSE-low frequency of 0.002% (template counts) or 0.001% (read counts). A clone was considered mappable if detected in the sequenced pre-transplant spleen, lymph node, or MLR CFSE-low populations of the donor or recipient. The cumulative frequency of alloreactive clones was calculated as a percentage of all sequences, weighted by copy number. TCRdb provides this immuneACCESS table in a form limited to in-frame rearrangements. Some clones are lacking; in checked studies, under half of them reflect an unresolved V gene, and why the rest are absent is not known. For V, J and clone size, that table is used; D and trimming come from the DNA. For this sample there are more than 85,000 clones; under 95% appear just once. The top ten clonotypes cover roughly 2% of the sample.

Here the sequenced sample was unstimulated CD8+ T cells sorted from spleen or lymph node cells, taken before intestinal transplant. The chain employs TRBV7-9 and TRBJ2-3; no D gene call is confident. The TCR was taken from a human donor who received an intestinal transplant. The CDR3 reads CASSPTIAYTDTQYF. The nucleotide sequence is TGTGCCAGCAGCCCCACGATAGCATACACAGATACGCAGTATTTT.